This paragraph covers one T cell receptor (beta chain) sequence. Its antigen is not identified. This sample stems from a study of glioma-infiltrating T cells. Study findings and constraints: Tissue-blood divergence was below expectation in non-neoplastic patients, above in gliomas. Only very few CDR3 sequences appeared in both tissue and blood.

Losses at the gene ends were 6 bases for V and 9 bases for J; bases not matched to a gene: 8. The CDR3 consists of 13 residues. Germline lookup yields CDR1 LNHDA and CDR2 SQIVND (reference sequence). The iRepertoire nested amplicon-rescue multiplex PCR amplified TCR alpha and beta CDR3s from RNA. One-step reverse transcription and amplification started from approximately 100-400 ng of tissue mRNA or PBMC total RNA. TCRdb ran MiXCR on the multiplex PCR reads and lists one entry per CDR3 protein. The table shows approximately 110,000 distinct CDR3 sequences, with roughly 24% occurring only once. The rearrangement joins TRBV19 to TRBJ2-1, with 7 bases aligning to TRBD2. The TCR originated in a human donor with low-grade glioma or glioblastoma, undergoing nonglioma brain surgery, or in good health (not recorded which). Material: glioma tissue, nonneoplastic brain tissue, or PBMCs (not recorded which). CDR3 amino acids: CASREGGTAEQFF. In DNA form, the CDR3 reads TGTGCCAGTAGAGAGGGAGGGACTGCTGAGCAGTTCTTC. The whole variable domain, filled in from reference TRBV19 and TRBJ2-1, reads DGGITQSPKYLFRKEGQNVTLSCEQNLNHDAMYWYRQDPGQGLRLIYYSQIVNDFQKGDIAEGYSVSREKKESFPLTVTSAQKNPTAFYLCASREGGTAEQFFGPGTRLTVL.